This passage covers 8 T cell receptor beta chains from one sample sequenced in a study of T cells after yellow fever vaccination. TCRdb reanalysed the 5' RACE reads using MiXCR and keeps one entry per CDR3 protein. The sample gives hundreds of thousands of distinct CDR3 sequences, less than 25% of which show up once; approximately 15% is in the top ten. The sequencing here drew on PBMCs, taken approximately 22 days after the first yellow fever vaccination. The receptors were sampled from a man aged 18 to 30 who received the YFV17D yellow fever vaccine.

This chain uses TRBV7-3 with TRBJ2-2, with 9 bases fitting TRBD2. This CDR3 has 17 residues. Per the germline V gene, CDR1 is SGHTA and CDR2 is FQGTGA. Trimming at V came to 1 base and at J to 5 bases, leaving 8 bases not matched to a gene. CDR3 amino acids: CASSLNPSGVTTGELFF. The DNA for the CDR3 is TGTGCCAGCAGCTTAAATCCTAGCGGGGTAACGACCGGGGAGCTGTTTTTT.

At least ten counts were recorded for this clonotype. V gene TRBV12-3 or TRBV12-4 combines with J gene TRBJ2-1; D uncertain. This CDR3 spans 14 amino acids. Trimming shortened V by 3 bases and J by 1 base, and 7 bases separated the two germline ends. CDR3 residues: CASSLRESYNEQFF. The CDR3 DNA reads TGTGCCAGCAGTTTGCGAGAGTCCTACAATGAGCAGTTCTTC.

A few counts support this clonotype. This sequence joins TRBV20-1 and TRBJ2-1, with D perhaps matching TRBD2 (6 bases). Germline-derived CDR1 and CDR2 are DFQATT and SNEGSKA (reference sequence). V was clipped by 6 bases and J by 6 bases, with 15 bases between them. The CDR3 runs to 13 residues. As DNA, the CDR3 is TGCAGTGCGCACCACCGGGACTTCAATGAGCAGTTCTTC. This encodes CSAHHRDFNEQFF.

This clonotype was detected a few times. The chain employs TRBV5-1 and TRBJ2-5; the D gene could be TRBD1 or TRBD2 (5 bases each). The CDR3 loop spans 14 amino acids. Germline V gives CDR1 SGHRS, CDR2 YFSETQ. V lost 4 bases and J lost 9, with 19 bases in between. The CDR3 spells CASSPGTWRAAQYF. The CDR3 DNA is TGCGCCAGCAGCCCCGGGACCTGGCGGGCTGCCCAGTACTTC.

The V and J genes are TRBV28 and TRBJ2-2; 12 bases fit TRBD2. Trimming took 5 bases from V and 0 from J; bases not matched to a gene: 7. CDR1 and CDR2 from the germline V gene are MDHEN and SYDVKM. There are 18 residues in the CDR3. The DNA of the CDR3 is TGTGCCAGCAGTCCGCCTAGCGGGGGGGACGCGAACACCGGGGAGCTGTTTTTT. Translated: CASSPPSGGDANTGELFF. Together with reference TRBV28 and TRBJ2-2, the CDR3 gives the full variable domain: DVKVTQSSRYLVKRTGEKVFLECVQDMDHENMFWYRQDPGLGLRLIYFSYDVKMKEKGDIPEGYSVSREKKERFSLILESASTNQTSMYLCASSPPSGGDANTGELFFGEGSRLTVL.

This clonotype was observed many times. The CDR3 region has the DNA TGTGCCAGCAGGTCAACTAGCGGGGGCTGGGGGACCCAGTACTTC. Translating gives CASRSTSGGWGTQYF. The J gene is TRBJ2-5, the V gene TRBV5-6, with TRBD2 matching 11 bases. CDR3 length: 15 amino acids. J lost 7 bases, V lost 5 bases, and 10 bases had no gene match. Per germline, CDR1 SGHDT and CDR2 YYEEEE.

V gene TRBV7-2 combines with J gene TRBJ2-4; D perhaps matches TRBD1 (5 bases). The germline V and J ends were trimmed by 4 bases and 6 bases, with 10 bases remaining between them. Germline V lookup: CDR1 SGHTA, CDR2 FQGNSA. This CDR3 region has 13 residues. Written as DNA, the CDR3 is TGTGCCAGCAGCTCCTTGGGGCTAAACATTCAGTACTTC. This translates into CASSSLGLNIQYF.

This clonotype was seen a few times. The genes are TRBV6-4 and TRBJ1-1, with D unresolved. CDR3 length equals 13 residues. V was clipped by 7 bases and J by 2 bases, with 11 bases between them. The germline V gene has CDR1 MRHNA and CDR2 SNTAGT. CDR3 in DNA: TGTGCCAGCAAATTCACAGCTAACACTGAAGCTTTCTTT. Its translation is CASKFTANTEAFF.